Following are 7 T cell receptor beta chains from one sample sequenced in a study of cytomegalovirus exposure and HLA in healthy donors. The PCR contained 60 Vbeta and 13 Jbeta primers. Here immunoSEQ multiplex PCR was the method, and the copy in TCRdb shows in-frame clones only, minus some. The table records roughly 120,000 clones, over 60% of them present only once. Sequenced: PBMCs. The receptors come from a woman in her sixties in good health and CMV-seropositive.

The chain carries TRBV11-2 and TRBJ1-1; 9 nucleotides line up with TRBD1. The CDR3 runs to 18 residues. Trimming took 6 bases from V and 4 from J; bases not matched to a gene: 18. Per germline, CDR1 SGHAT and CDR2 FQNNGV. Here the CDR3 reads CASSSRGQGHLIVTEAFF. The CDR3 nucleotides read TGTGCCAGCAGTTCAAGAGGACAGGGGCATTTGATAGTCACTGAAGCTTTCTTT.

This chain joins TRBV5-4 and TRBJ2-7; D remains ambiguous. There are 12 residues in the CDR3. CDR1 is SGHNT, CDR2 YYREEE, per germline (reference sequence). Trimming removed 2 bases from V and 0 bases from J, with 3 bases in between. The CDR3 here is CASSFNSYEQYF. CDR3 sequence (DNA): TGTGCCAGCAGCTTTAACTCCTACGAGCAGTACTTC.

CDR3 in amino acids: CAWTPGGNYGYTF. As DNA, the CDR3 is TGTGCCTGGACCCCAGGGGGGAACTATGGCTACACCTTC. The V call is TRBV30, the J call TRBJ1-2; 7 nucleotides match TRBD1. CDR1 is GTSNPN and CDR2 is SVGIG in the germline V gene (reference sequence). The CDR3 contains 13 residues. J was trimmed by 2 bases and V by 4 bases; bases with no gene match: 4.

V usage is TRBV7-2 and J usage is TRBJ2-7, with TRBD1 as a possible D gene (5 bases). The CDR3 covers 11 residues. With 5 bases removed from V and 7 bases from J, the gap between germline ends came to 9 bases. The germline V gene encodes CDR1 SGHTA and CDR2 FQGNSA. For the CDR3, the DNA is TGTGCCAGCAGCCAGGGTGGGGAGCAGTACTTC. Translating gives CASSQGGEQYF.

The chain links TRBV7-2 to TRBJ2-2; 10 nucleotides agree with TRBD2. The germline V gene has CDR1 SGHTA and CDR2 FQGNSA. The CDR3 totals 15 residues. The J segment lost 8 bases and the V segment lost 4 bases, leaving 7 bases of the junction unmatched. The CDR3: CASSSGLAVRGELFF. CDR3 DNA: TGTGCCAGCAGCTCTGGACTAGCGGTTAGGGGGGAGCTGTTTTTT.

This clone was counted between two and nine times. This rearrangement joins TRBV27 to TRBJ2-5; D uncertain. The J call is doubtful: the DNA matches TRBJ2-7 better. The germline V gene encodes CDR1 MNHEY and CDR2 SMNVEV (reference sequence). The CDR3 spans 12 residues. This chain's CDR3 is CASSLSGYEQYF. For the CDR3, the DNA is TGTGCCAGCAGTTTATCGGGCTACGAGCAGTACTTC.

The chain recombines TRBV6-4 with TRBJ1-1; 7 positions match TRBD1. Trimming cost V 4 bases and J 0 bases; bases outside gene matches: 2. Germline values: CDR1 MRHNA, CDR2 SNTAGT. The CDR3 contains 14 residues. CDR3 in DNA: TGTGCCAGCAGTGCCGGGACAGTGAACACTGAAGCTTTCTTT. Protein product: CASSAGTVNTEAFF.